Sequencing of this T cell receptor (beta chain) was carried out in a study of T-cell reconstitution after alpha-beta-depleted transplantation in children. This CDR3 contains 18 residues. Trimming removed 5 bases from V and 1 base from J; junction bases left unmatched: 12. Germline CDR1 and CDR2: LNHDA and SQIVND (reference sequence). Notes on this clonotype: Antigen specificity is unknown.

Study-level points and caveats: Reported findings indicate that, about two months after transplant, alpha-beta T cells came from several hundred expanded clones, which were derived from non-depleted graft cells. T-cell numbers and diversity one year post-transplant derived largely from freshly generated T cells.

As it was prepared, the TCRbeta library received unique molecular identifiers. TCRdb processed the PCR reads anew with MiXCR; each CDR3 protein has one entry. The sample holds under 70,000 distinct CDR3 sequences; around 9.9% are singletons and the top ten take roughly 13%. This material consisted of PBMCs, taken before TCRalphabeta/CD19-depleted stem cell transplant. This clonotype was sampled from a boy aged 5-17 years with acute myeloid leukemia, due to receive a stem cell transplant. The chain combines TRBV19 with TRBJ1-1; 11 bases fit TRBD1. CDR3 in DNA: TGTGCCAGTAGTGGGCGGGACAGGGGGAGTAAAGGGAACACTGAAGCTTTCTTT. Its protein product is CASSGRDRGSKGNTEAFF.